The subject of this entry is one TCR beta chain. This specimen comes from a study of blood T cell repertoires in COVID-19. Study-wide context: The study drew acute and convalescent COVID-19 samples from the United States, Italy and Spain. T cells, B-cell-depleted T cells, or PBMCs provided the cDNA or gDNA that served as material.

The V and J ends lost 0 bases and 0 bases respectively, with 21 bases between them. This CDR3 has 19 amino acids. Per the germline V gene, CDR1 is MGHRA and CDR2 is YSYEKL. Libraries were prepared by immunoSEQ multiplex PCR; TCRdb keeps only in-frame clonotypes and omits some of them. This table holds approximately 77,000 clones, about 90% found once. The genes are TRBV4-1 and TRBJ2-7, with D possibly TRBD2 on 6 matching bases. The source material was peripheral blood. The receptor was derived from a man in his fifties with active COVID-19. The CDR3 nucleotides are TGCGCCAGCAGCCAAGAGGGGGGACGCGGGTCCCTGGGCTCCTACGAGCAGTACTTC. Amino acids: CASSQEGGRGSLGSYEQYF.